This is a list of T cell receptor beta chains from one sample in a study of blood T cell repertoires in COVID-19. Clones were sequenced by immunoSEQ multiplex PCR, and TCRdb holds only the in-frame ones, with some missing. Here the sample spans about 180,000 clones, just over 85% being singletons. Material: peripheral blood. The receptors derive from a man between 45 and 60 years old with active or convalescent COVID-19. CDR3s include the opening cysteine and the closing phenylalanine or tryptophan. Expanded clones are given a class, and other clones once, few, many or no size at all.

clone_size j_call cdr3_length v_call cdr3_aa
. TRBJ2-3 13 TRBV12-3/TRBV12-4 CASKPAGKDTQYF
. TRBJ2-4 13 TRBV10-3 CATQGGFKNIQYF
. TRBJ1-2 14 TRBV3-1/TRBV3-2 CASSQEAEDYGYTF
once TRBJ2-2 17 TRBV3-1/TRBV3-2 CASSQLRGTRNTGELFF
. TRBJ1-2 13 TRBV6-5 CASSAEKERGYTF
. TRBJ1-2 12 TRBV30 CARQQGNYGYTF
. TRBJ2-6 18 TRBV15 CATSSRQGLHSGANVLTF
. TRBJ2-7 16 TRBV2 CASSEYGAGLPYEQYF
. TRBJ1-1 13 TRBV5-1 CASSFRENTEAFF
. TRBJ1-2 13 TRBV6-5 CASVPSPNYGYTF
. TRBJ2-2 15 TRBV5-1 CASGRDYSNTGELFF
. TRBJ1-3 16 TRBV2 CASSLKGPGQLNTIYF
. TRBJ2-1 16 TRBV7-2 CASSLSGGGLYNEQFF
few TRBJ2-2 13 TRBV7-2 CASRNGGTGELFF
. TRBJ1-2 13 TRBV6-2/TRBV6-3 CASSIELYYGYTF
. TRBJ1-3 20 TRBV6-1 CASSDPPGALYLSSGNTIYF
. TRBJ2-3 16 TRBV6-1 CASSEVGTRVTDTQYF
. TRBJ1-2 15 TRBV5-5 CASSLADQGAWGYTF
. TRBJ2-5 13 TRBV5-1 CASSLGGGETQYF
. TRBJ2-1 12 TRBV19 CASRNLANEQFF
. TRBJ2-7 15 TRBV27 CASSYSGRGFYEQYF
. TRBJ2-1 12 TRBV23-1 CASSQSPGRWFF
. TRBJ2-5 15 TRBV4-2 CASSQDHQETETQYF
. TRBJ1-3 15 TRBV7-2 CASSRTGDSGNTIYF
. TRBJ2-1 11 TRBV7-3 CASSLGGEQFF
. TRBJ1-5 15 TRBV2 CASQTGTNSNQPQHF
once TRBJ1-2 15 TRBV7-2 CASSGHREGYYGYTF
. TRBJ2-1 14 TRBV11-2 CASSLAPSGGSQFF
. TRBJ1-4 11 TRBV20-1 CSAGGDEKLFF
. TRBJ2-1 15 TRBV11-2 CASSLGSGDYNEQFF
. TRBJ2-5 12 TRBV28 CASSLESETQYF
. TRBJ2-5 18 TRBV11-2 CASSFGSTGGREGETQYF
. TRBJ1-1 17 TRBV28 CASSPQQGLGVNTEAFF
. TRBJ1-1 14 TRBV6-5 CASNPRQGRTEAFF
. TRBJ1-3 14 TRBV14 CASSPWGFGNTIYF
. TRBJ2-1 15 TRBV6-6 CASSQTSGRANEQFF
. TRBJ1-2 12 TRBV11-2 CASSHPGGLYTF
. TRBJ1-6 15 TRBV18 CASSPQAGLNSPLHF
few TRBJ2-2 16 TRBV11-2 CASSSIRGLYTGELFF
. TRBJ2-7 15 TRBV4-3 CASSQVGGQGYEQYF
once TRBJ2-1 14 TRBV7-3 CASSQGPLGGEQFF
. TRBJ2-7 14 TRBV2 CASSVTTGGTEQYF
. TRBJ1-5 13 TRBV30 CAWSVAGNQPQHF
. TRBJ2-2 14 TRBV9 CASELDGNTGELFF
. TRBJ2-2 14 TRBV30 CSLDRGQNTGELFF
. TRBJ2-7 15 TRBV28 CASSVGQASLYEQYF
. TRBJ1-1 12 TRBV6-2/TRBV6-3 CASSYSRVEAFF
. TRBJ2-2 13 TRBV6-5 CASSKTNTGELFF
. TRBJ2-2 13 TRBV12-3/TRBV12-4 CASSFKPTGELFF
. TRBJ2-5 14 TRBV9 CASTGTPGGETQYF
. TRBJ2-1 13 TRBV7-2 CASSYDREVEQFF
. TRBJ2-7 15 TRBV29-1 CSVESGQRGRYEQYF